The rows below give T cell receptor beta chains drawn from one sample of a study of T-cell reconstitution after alpha-beta-depleted transplantation in children. TCRdb reprocessed the PCR reads with MiXCR, giving one entry per CDR3 protein. This table has roughly 670,000 distinct CDR3 sequences, about 12% appearing once. Material: PBMCs, obtained before TCRalphabeta/CD19-depleted stem cell transplant. These receptors came from a girl aged 2 to 9 with congenital amegakaryocytic thrombocytopenia, due to receive a stem cell transplant. Both conserved end residues are part of each CDR3. D genes are given only for firm matches. Not every row has a clone size; where given, it reads once, few, many or a size class.

J: TRBJ2-1
length: 18
size: NA
D: TRBD2
V: TRBV24-1
DNA: TGTGCCACCAGTGACCCCCGCCCGACTAGCGGGGAACACAATGAGCAGTTCTTC
CDR3: CATSDPRPTSGEHNEQFF

J: TRBJ2-7
length: 17
size: few
D: TRBD1
V: TRBV12-3/TRBV12-4
DNA: TGTGCCAGCGCAAGATCCTCAGGGGGCCCAAGCTCCTACGAGCAGTACTTC
CDR3: CASARSSGGPSSYEQYF

J: TRBJ2-3
length: 14
size: many
D: TRBD1
V: TRBV20-1
DNA: TGCAGTGCTACAACAGGGGCGCGCACAGATACGCAGTATTTT
CDR3: CSATTGARTDTQYF

J: TRBJ2-1
length: 11
size: many
D: NA
V: TRBV29-1
DNA: TGCAGCGCCTGGCGTGCCAATGAGCAGTTCTTC
CDR3: CSAWRANEQFF

J: TRBJ2-3
length: 12
size: NA
D: NA
V: TRBV6-5
DNA: TGTGCCAGCAGTCGGAATGCAGATACGCAGTATTTT
CDR3: CASSRNADTQYF

J: TRBJ2-3
length: 15
size: many
D: NA
V: TRBV29-1
DNA: TGCAGCGTTGAAGCCGGGGACTCCTCGGCAGATACGCAGTATTTT
CDR3: CSVEAGDSSADTQYF

J: TRBJ2-7
length: 14
size: many
D: TRBD1
V: TRBV4-1
DNA: TGCGCCAGCAGCCAGATACAGGGGAGCTACGAGCAGTACTTC
CDR3: CASSQIQGSYEQYF

J: TRBJ1-2
length: 15
size: many
D: NA
V: TRBV20-1
DNA: TGCAGTGCTAGAGATCATGGGCAGATCGCCTATGGCTACACCTTC
CDR3: CSARDHGQIAYGYTF

J: TRBJ2-1
length: 18
size: NA
D: TRBD2
V: TRBV11-1
DNA: TGTGCCAGCAGCCCCGTTCTTTTAGCGGGAATAGGTGACAATGAGCAGTTCTTC
CDR3: CASSPVLLAGIGDNEQFF

J: TRBJ2-3
length: 14
size: once
D: TRBD2
V: TRBV20-1
DNA: TGCAGTGCAATGACTAGCGGCGACACAGATACGCAGTATTTT
CDR3: CSAMTSGDTDTQYF

J: TRBJ2-3
length: 8
size: many
D: NA
V: TRBV7-8
DNA: TGTGCCAGCAGCCGTCAGGGTTTT
CDR3: CASSRQGF

J: TRBJ2-1
length: 16
size: NA
D: NA
V: TRBV7-6
DNA: TGTGCCAGCAGCGAGTTTGAGACAGGCAAATACAATGAGCAGTTCTTC
CDR3: CASSEFETGKYNEQFF

J: TRBJ1-4
length: 11
size: many
D: NA
V: TRBV28
DNA: TGTGCCAGCAGTAAGGACGGAAAACTGTTTTTT
CDR3: CASSKDGKLFF

J: TRBJ1-3
length: 14
size: NA
D: NA
V: TRBV15
DNA: TGTGCCACCAAGCCGGCGTTCTCTGGAAACACCATATATTTT
CDR3: CATKPAFSGNTIYF

J: TRBJ2-2
length: 15
size: many
D: NA
V: TRBV5-1
DNA: TGCGCCAGCAGCTTGACAGGGCTGTCCACCGGGGAGCTGTTTTTT
CDR3: CASSLTGLSTGELFF

J: TRBJ2-3
length: 16
size: NA
D: NA
V: TRBV21-1
DNA: TGTGCCAGCAGCAATACTATAGCGGGAAGGTCAGATACGCAGTATTTT
CDR3: CASSNTIAGRSDTQYF

J: TRBJ2-1
length: 18
size: many
D: TRBD2
V: TRBV5-1
DNA: TGCGCCAGCAGCTCAAGATGGACTAGCGGGAGTGTAGGCGATGAGCAGTTCTTC
CDR3: CASSSRWTSGSVGDEQFF

J: TRBJ2-3
length: 11
size: few
D: NA
V: TRBV20-1
DNA: TGCAGTGCGGACCAAGGAGATACGCAGTATTTT
CDR3: CSADQGDTQYF

J: TRBJ1-2
length: 15
size: NA
D: NA
V: TRBV12-3/TRBV12-4
DNA: TGTGCCAGCAGTAGCCGGGTTTCCGAGGTTTATGGCTACACCTTC
CDR3: CASSSRVSEVYGYTF

J: TRBJ2-2
length: 15
size: few
D: NA
V: TRBV5-1
DNA: TGCGCCAGCAGCTTGGAGGGGTCGAACACCGGGGAGCTGTTTTTT
CDR3: CASSLEGSNTGELFF

J: TRBJ2-1
length: 13
size: many
D: NA
V: TRBV29-1
DNA: TGCAGCGGAGAAATTAGCTCCTACAATGAGCAGTTCTTC
CDR3: CSGEISSYNEQFF

J: TRBJ2-1
length: 16
size: few
D: TRBD2
V: TRBV7-2
DNA: TGTGCCAGCAGCTCCTCCGGGACTACTGTCTACAATGAGCAGTTCTTC
CDR3: CASSSSGTTVYNEQFF

J: TRBJ1-1
length: 13
size: many
D: NA
V: TRBV20-1
DNA: TGCAGTGCCAGAGACTCTTGGGTCACTGAAGCTTTCTTT
CDR3: CSARDSWVTEAFF

J: TRBJ2-3
length: 13
size: many
D: NA
V: TRBV10-2
DNA: TGCGCCAGCAGTGAGTCGATCCGTGATACGCAGTATTTT
CDR3: CASSESIRDTQYF

J: TRBJ2-3
length: 15
size: NA
D: NA
V: TRBV7-6
DNA: TGTGCCAGCAGCTTAGTAGCTTGGTCATCAGATACGCAGTATTTT
CDR3: CASSLVAWSSDTQYF

J: TRBJ2-1
length: 16
size: many
D: NA
V: TRBV27
DNA: TGTGCCAGCAGTCCCCGCGGGGCGGCTGTAGGCAATGAGCAGTTCTTC
CDR3: CASSPRGAAVGNEQFF

J: TRBJ2-2
length: 13
size: many
D: NA
V: TRBV7-6
DNA: TGTGCCAGCAGCCCTGGACAGAGACGGGAGCTGTTTTTT
CDR3: CASSPGQRRELFF

J: TRBJ2-3
length: 18
size: many
D: NA
V: TRBV6-2/TRBV6-3
DNA: TGTGCCAGCAGAGAGACAGGGAGTGGGGTACGGGAGAAAGATACGCAGTATTTT
CDR3: CASRETGSGVREKDTQYF

J: TRBJ2-5
length: 14
size: few
D: NA
V: TRBV5-1
DNA: TGCGCCAGCAGCTGGGGGTTGACAGACGAGTCCCAGTACTTC
CDR3: CASSWGLTDESQYF

J: TRBJ2-5
length: 13
size: many
D: NA
V: TRBV12-3/TRBV12-4
DNA: TGTGCCAGCAGTTTAGCGCTAGTTGAGACCCAGTACTTC
CDR3: CASSLALVETQYF

J: TRBJ2-7
length: 19
size: many
D: TRBD2
V: TRBV5-6
DNA: TGTGCCAGCAGCTGGGAACCGGGACTAGCGGGAGGGCCAATCTACGAGCAGTACTTC
CDR3: CASSWEPGLAGGPIYEQYF

J: TRBJ2-1
length: 13
size: many
D: NA
V: TRBV11-1
DNA: TGTGCCAGCAGCTTAGCGGCCGACTATGAGCAGTTCTTC
CDR3: CASSLAADYEQFF

J: TRBJ1-3
length: 15
size: few
D: NA
V: TRBV27
DNA: TGTGCCAGCAGTCTCAAGCCGGACCGCGGAGACACCATATATTTT
CDR3: CASSLKPDRGDTIYF

J: TRBJ2-1
length: 15
size: few
D: TRBD2
V: TRBV11-2
DNA: TGTGCCAGCAGTTATACTAGCGGGACGTCGAATGAGCAGTTCTTC
CDR3: CASSYTSGTSNEQFF

J: TRBJ1-1
length: 12
size: NA
D: NA
V: TRBV20-1
DNA: TGCAGTGCCCCGGACAAGAACACTGAAGCTTTCTTT
CDR3: CSAPDKNTEAFF

J: TRBJ1-3
length: 14
size: NA
D: NA
V: TRBV5-1
DNA: TGCGCCAGCAGCTTGGGGGGCTACGGAAACACCATATATTTT
CDR3: CASSLGGYGNTIYF

J: TRBJ2-5
length: 15
size: few
D: NA
V: TRBV20-1
DNA: TGCAGTGCTATTTTCGATCGGGTTTTTGGAGAGACCCAGTACTTC
CDR3: CSAIFDRVFGETQYF

J: TRBJ1-6
length: 15
size: NA
D: TRBD1
V: TRBV5-1
DNA: TGCGCCAGCAGCCAAGGACAGGGGGCGAATTCACCCCTCCACTTT
CDR3: CASSQGQGANSPLHF

J: TRBJ2-1
length: 15
size: few
D: NA
V: TRBV5-1
DNA: TGCGCCAGCAGCTTGACCGGAGTTGCCTACAATGAGCAGTTCTTC
CDR3: CASSLTGVAYNEQFF

J: TRBJ2-7
length: 13
size: NA
D: NA
V: TRBV5-5
DNA: TGTGCCAGCAGCAACGGACGGGACTACGAGCAGTACTTC
CDR3: CASSNGRDYEQYF

J: TRBJ2-2
length: 16
size: many
D: NA
V: TRBV20-1
DNA: TGCAGTGCTAGAGATTCCCCGGCAACTCGAATCGGGGAGCTGTTTTTT
CDR3: CSARDSPATRIGELFF

J: TRBJ1-2
length: 13
size: many
D: TRBD1
V: TRBV20-1
DNA: TGCAGTCTAGCCGTTATCCAGGGGGATGGCTACACCTTC
CDR3: CSLAVIQGDGYTF

J: TRBJ2-6
length: 14
size: many
D: NA
V: TRBV20-1
DNA: TGCAGTGCTAGGGAAGAATCTGGGGCCAACGTCCTGACTTTC
CDR3: CSAREESGANVLTF

J: TRBJ1-5
length: 18
size: many
D: TRBD1
V: TRBV12-5
DNA: TGTGCTAGTGGTTTGGTAGGGACAGGGAATCGCGGCAATCAGCCCCAGCATTTT
CDR3: CASGLVGTGNRGNQPQHF

J: TRBJ2-2
length: 15
size: many
D: TRBD2
V: TRBV12-3/TRBV12-4
DNA: TGTGCCAGCAGTTTAGCGGGAGGGCCAACCGGGGAGCTGTTTTTT
CDR3: CASSLAGGPTGELFF

J: TRBJ1-2
length: 16
size: NA
D: TRBD1
V: TRBV28
DNA: TGTGCCAGCACCCTTACACAGGGGATAGGAGACTATGGCTACACCTTC
CDR3: CASTLTQGIGDYGYTF

J: TRBJ2-2
length: 16
size: few
D: TRBD1
V: TRBV7-9
DNA: TGTGCCAGCAGCTTAGTCGGGACAGGGATTTCCGGGGAGCTGTTTTTT
CDR3: CASSLVGTGISGELFF

J: TRBJ2-7
length: 13
size: few
D: NA
V: TRBV9
DNA: TGTGCCAGCAGCGGGGACACATTACTCGAGCAGTACTTC
CDR3: CASSGDTLLEQYF

J: TRBJ2-3
length: 17
size: few
D: TRBD2
V: TRBV5-1
DNA: TGCGCCAGCAGCTTGGCCTGGGCTAGCGGGAGTGTGGATACGCAGTATTTT
CDR3: CASSLAWASGSVDTQYF

J: TRBJ2-2
length: 20
size: NA
D: TRBD2
V: TRBV19
DNA: TGTGCCAGTAGTCTCATCCCCCTAGGACTAGCGGGAGCGGTGTCTGGGGAGCTGTTTTTT
CDR3: CASSLIPLGLAGAVSGELFF